This entry features one T cell receptor (beta chain) sequence. What it recognizes is unknown. The germline gene is not matched at one end of the junction; a read error may be the cause. Germline CDR1 reads SQVTM; CDR2 reads ANQGSEA. The CDR3 runs 11 residues. 60 Vbeta and 13 Jbeta primers were used in PCR. Produced via immunoSEQ multiplex PCR; TCRdb's table is partial and in-frame only. The sample consists of 120,000 to 150,000 clones, 73% of them appearing once. This record belongs to a study of cytomegalovirus exposure and HLA in healthy donors. Overall study: Under 85% of 350 to 400 genotyped donors fell in the Caucasian-associated ancestry cluster.

General observations from the study: For cytomegalovirus status, the classifier reportedly gave diagnoses with high specificity and sensitivity.

The clonotype was recovered from a middle-aged woman in good health and CMV-seronegative. The sequenced material came from PBMCs. This sequence joins TRBV29-1 and TRBJ2-5; D might be TRBD2 (5 bases). The chain's CDR3 is CSVPILKGLNF. The CDR3 DNA reads as TGCAGCGTCCCCATCCTGAAAGGACTGAACTTC.